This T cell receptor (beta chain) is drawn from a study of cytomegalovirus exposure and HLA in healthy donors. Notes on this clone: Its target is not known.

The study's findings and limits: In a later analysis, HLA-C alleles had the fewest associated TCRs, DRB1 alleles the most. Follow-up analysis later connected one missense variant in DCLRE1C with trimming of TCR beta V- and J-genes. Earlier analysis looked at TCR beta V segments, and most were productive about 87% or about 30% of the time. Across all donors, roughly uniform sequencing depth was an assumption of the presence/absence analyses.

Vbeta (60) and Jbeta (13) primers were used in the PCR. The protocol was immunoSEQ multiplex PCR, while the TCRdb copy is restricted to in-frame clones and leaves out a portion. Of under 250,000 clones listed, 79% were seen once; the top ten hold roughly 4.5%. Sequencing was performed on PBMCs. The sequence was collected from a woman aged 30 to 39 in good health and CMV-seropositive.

CDR3 sequence reads: CAISLTSGGSDTQYF. CDR3 DNA sequence: TGTGCCATCAGTTTGACTAGCGGGGGATCAGATACGCAGTATTTT. The chain is built from TRBV10-3 and TRBJ2-3; the match to TRBD2 covers 12 bases. The V and J ends lost 5 bases and 4 bases, in that order; junction bases with no gene match: 4. The CDR3 is 15 residues long. In germline, CDR1 is ENHRY, CDR2 SYGVKD.